This T cell receptor (beta chain) is drawn from a study of blood T cell repertoires in COVID-19. In the study overall: Sample material is recorded as cDNA or gDNA derived from T cells, B-cell-depleted T cells, or PBMCs.

Cohort placement rested on clinical history that participants reported themselves. Recovered Cohort 3 donors showed two negative PCRs, clearance, or symptom resolution. Trimming shortened V by 6 bases and J by 4 bases, and 18 bases separated the two germline ends. This CDR3 has 15 amino acids. From germline, CDR1 is LGHNT and CDR2 FRNRAP. Profiled with immunoSEQ multiplex PCR; TCRdb holds only in-frame clones, not every one. The table includes a few hundred thousand clones, 84% detected once. Sequenced sample: PBMCs or T cells enriched from blood (not recorded which). This chain links TRBV12-5 with TRBJ2-5; possible D gene TRBD2, 6 bases. This receptor was taken from a middle-aged woman who had recovered from COVID-19. CDR3: CASGTSGPPAETQYF. As DNA, the CDR3 is TGTGCTAGTGGGACTAGTGGTCCACCAGCAGAGACCCAGTACTTC.